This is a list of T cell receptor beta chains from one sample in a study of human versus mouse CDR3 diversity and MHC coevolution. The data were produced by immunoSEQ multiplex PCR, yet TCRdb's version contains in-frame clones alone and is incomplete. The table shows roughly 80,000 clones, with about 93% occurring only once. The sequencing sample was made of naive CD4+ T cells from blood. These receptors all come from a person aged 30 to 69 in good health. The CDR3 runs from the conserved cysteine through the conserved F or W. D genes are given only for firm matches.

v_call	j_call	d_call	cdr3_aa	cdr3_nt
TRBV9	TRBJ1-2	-	CASSLTDSLYGYTF	TGTGCCAGCAGCTTGACCGACAGTCTCTATGGCTACACCTTC
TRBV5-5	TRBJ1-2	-	CASSLQGSGYTF	TGTGCCAGCAGCTTGCAGGGCTCTGGCTACACCTTC
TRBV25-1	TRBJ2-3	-	CASSDPTTTDTQYF	TGTGCCAGCAGTGATCCCACAACCACAGATACGCAGTATTTT
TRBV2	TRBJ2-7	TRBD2	CASSGLAGVQYF	TGTGCCAGCAGTGGACTAGCGGGAGTGCAGTACTTC
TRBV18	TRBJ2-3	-	CASSPPVATDTQYF	TGTGCCAGCTCACCACCAGTAGCCACAGATACGCAGTATTTT
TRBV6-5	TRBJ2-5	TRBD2	CASSYSGTSGQETQYF	TGTGCCAGCAGTTACTCAGGGACTAGCGGACAAGAGACCCAGTACTTC
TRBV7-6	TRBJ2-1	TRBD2	CASSEQAPPLAGGYNEQFF	TGTGCCAGCAGCGAACAGGCGCCCCCACTAGCGGGGGGCTACAATGAGCAGTTCTTC
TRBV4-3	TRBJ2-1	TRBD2	CASSQVVAGGRSNEQFF	TGCGCCAGCAGCCAAGTGGTAGCGGGGGGGAGGAGCAATGAGCAGTTCTTC
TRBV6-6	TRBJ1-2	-	CASRVGLRGGYTF	TGTGCCAGCAGAGTGGGCCTCCGGGGTGGCTACACCTTC
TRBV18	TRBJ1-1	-	CASSPGWQDTEAFF	TGTGCCAGCTCACCAGGGTGGCAGGACACTGAAGCTTTCTTT
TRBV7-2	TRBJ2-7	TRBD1	CASTQGAGPTYEQYF	TGTGCCAGCACCCAGGGGGCAGGGCCCACCTACGAGCAGTACTTC
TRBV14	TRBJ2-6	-	CASSLLVLGANVLTF	TGTGCCAGCAGCCTTCTTGTCTTGGGGGCCAACGTCCTGACTTTC